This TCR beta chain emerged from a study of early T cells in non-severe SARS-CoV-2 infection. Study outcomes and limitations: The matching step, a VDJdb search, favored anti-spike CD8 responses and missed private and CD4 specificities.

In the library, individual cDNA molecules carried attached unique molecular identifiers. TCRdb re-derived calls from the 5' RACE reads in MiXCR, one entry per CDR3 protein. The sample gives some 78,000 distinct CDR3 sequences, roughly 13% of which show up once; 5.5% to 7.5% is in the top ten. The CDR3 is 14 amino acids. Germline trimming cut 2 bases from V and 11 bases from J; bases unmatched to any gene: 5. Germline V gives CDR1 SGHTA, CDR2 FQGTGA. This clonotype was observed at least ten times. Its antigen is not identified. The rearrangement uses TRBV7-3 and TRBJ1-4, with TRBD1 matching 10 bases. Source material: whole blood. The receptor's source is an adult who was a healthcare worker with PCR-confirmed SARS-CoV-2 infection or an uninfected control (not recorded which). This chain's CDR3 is CASSLGGTGDKLFF. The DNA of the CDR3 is TGTGCCAGCAGCTTAGGCGGGACAGGGGATAAACTGTTTTTT.